This T cell receptor (beta chain) was obtained from a study of technical replicates of blood from a few donors. The protocol was immunoSEQ multiplex PCR, while the TCRdb copy is restricted to in-frame clones and leaves out a portion. The sample consists of over 70,000 clones, just over 95% of them appearing once. The TCR originated in a human donor in good health. What was sequenced was T cells isolated from PBMCs.

The CDR3: CASSESTGGYGYTF. The CDR3 region has the DNA TGTGCCAGCAGTGAATCTACAGGGGGCTATGGCTACACCTTC. The chain couples TRBV2 to TRBJ1-2; 8 bases are shared with TRBD1. There are 14 residues in the CDR3. Germline lookup yields CDR1 SNHLY and CDR2 FYNNEI. The J segment lost 4 bases and the V segment lost 2 bases, leaving 3 bases of the junction unmatched.